A selection of T cell receptor beta chains follows, all from one sample in a study of blood T cells in healthy people across ages. TCRdb reprocessed the 5' RACE reads via MiXCR and lists one record per CDR3 protein. The table shows 1.5 million or so distinct CDR3 sequences, with roughly 43% occurring only once. The specimen was blood. These TCRs come from a woman younger than 30 in good health. The CDR3 runs from the conserved cysteine through the conserved F or W. The D gene is left open where the match is weak. The size entry is marked missing in some rows and otherwise reads once, few, many or a size class.

d_call,v_call,clone_size,cdr3_length,j_call,cdr3_aa,cdr3_nt
TRBD2,TRBV7-2,many,18,TRBJ2-7,CASSFPTLGRGGSYEQYF,TGTGCCAGCAGCTTCCCAACCCTAGGGAGGGGTGGCTCCTACGAGCAGTACTTC
TRBD1,TRBV6-2/TRBV6-3,few,17,TRBJ1-6,CASRIGQGNAYNSPLHF,TGTGCCAGCCGTATCGGACAGGGCAACGCCTATAATTCACCCCTCCACTTT
TRBD1,TRBV19,-,15,TRBJ1-5,CASSTLTGLNQPQHF,TGTGCCAGTAGTACCCTGACAGGGCTAAATCAGCCCCAGCATTTT
-,TRBV7-2,few,14,TRBJ1-2,CATKGAAENYGYTF,TGTGCCACTAAAGGTGCGGCCGAGAACTATGGCTACACCTTC
-,TRBV14,few,24,TRBJ2-1,CASSQGLEQPRFGGPRLAIEWQFF,TGTGCCAGCAGCCAAGGCCTTGAGCAGCCTAGATTTGGGGGTCCCCGTCTGGCCATTGAGTGGCAGTTCTTC
-,TRBV11-2,-,16,TRBJ2-5,CASSLAVTGIQETQYF,TGTGCCAGCAGCTTAGCGGTCACGGGAATCCAAGAGACCCAGTACTTC
TRBD1,TRBV7-9,few,18,TRBJ2-5,CASSPVHREGQGTWEQYF,TGTGCCAGCAGCCCCGTGCACCGAGAGGGACAGGGGACGTGGGAGCAGTACTTC
-,TRBV5-1,-,16,TRBJ2-4,CASSLFGPLRRDIQYF,TGCGCCAGCAGCTTGTTCGGGCCACTCAGGAGGGACATTCAGTACTTC
TRBD2,TRBV6-2/TRBV6-3,-,17,TRBJ2-1,CASSSPKRGDFYNEQFF,TGTGCCAGCAGCTCCCCGAAGCGGGGGGATTTCTACAATGAGCAGTTCTTC
TRBD2,TRBV4-1,-,13,TRBJ2-5,CASSSLLAGEQYF,TGCGCCAGCAGCTCGTTGTTAGCGGGGGAGCAGTACTTC
-,TRBV7-9,once,14,TRBJ2-7,CASLKEVGGHEQYF,TGTGCCAGCCTCAAAGAAGTGGGGGGGCACGAGCAGTACTTC
-,TRBV30,few,14,TRBJ2-1,CAWSVRRYYNEQFF,TGTGCCTGGAGTGTACGGCGGTACTACAATGAGCAGTTCTTC
TRBD1,TRBV11-1,-,17,TRBJ2-2,CASSLGGTGGNTGELFF,TGTGCCAGCAGCTTAGGAGGGACAGGGGGAAACACCGGGGAGCTGTTTTTT
TRBD1,TRBV7-2,-,14,TRBJ2-1,CASSPTTGEHEQFF,TGTGCCAGCAGCCCGACCACAGGGGAGCATGAGCAGTTCTTC
TRBD2,TRBV11-2,many,15,TRBJ2-7,CASSLELAGGYEQYF,TGCGCCAGCAGCTTGGAACTAGCGGGAGGGTACGAGCAGTACTTC
-,TRBV5-1,-,14,TRBJ2-1,CASSLEGGYNEQFF,TGCGCCAGCAGCTTGGAAGGGGGCTACAATGAGCAGTTCTTC
-,TRBV6-6,-,12,TRBJ1-4,CASSYSGPNAFF,TGTGCCAGCAGTTACTCGGGTCCTAATGCGTTTTTT
-,TRBV6-2/TRBV6-3,few,13,TRBJ2-1,CASSYVGVYEQFF,TGTGCCAGCAGTTACGTGGGGGTCTATGAGCAGTTCTTC
TRBD1,TRBV4-2,-,16,TRBJ1-4,CASSQDPPDRGEKLFF,TGTGCCAGCAGCCAAGATCCACCGGACAGGGGAGAAAAACTGTTTTTT
TRBD2,TRBV7-9,-,16,TRBJ2-3,CASSLPPGGRTDTQYF,TGTGCCAGCAGCCTCCCCCCGGGAGGGAGGACAGATACGCAGTATTTT
TRBD2,TRBV4-3,-,19,TRBJ2-1,CASSQEPPHWTSGGNEQFF,TGCGCCAGCAGCCAAGAACCCCCGCATTGGACTAGCGGGGGGAATGAGCAGTTCTTC
TRBD2,TRBV20-1,few,15,TRBJ2-1,CSARGIGGRYNEQFF,TGCAGTGCTCGGGGCATCGGGGGGAGATACAATGAGCAGTTCTTC
-,TRBV27,-,13,TRBJ1-2,CASSQTRYYGYTF,TGTGCCAGCAGTCAAACCAGATACTATGGCTACACCTTC
-,TRBV20-1,-,16,TRBJ2-7,CSARLFGGGASYEQYF,TGCAGTGCTAGACTATTCGGAGGGGGGGCCTCCTACGAGCAGTACTTC